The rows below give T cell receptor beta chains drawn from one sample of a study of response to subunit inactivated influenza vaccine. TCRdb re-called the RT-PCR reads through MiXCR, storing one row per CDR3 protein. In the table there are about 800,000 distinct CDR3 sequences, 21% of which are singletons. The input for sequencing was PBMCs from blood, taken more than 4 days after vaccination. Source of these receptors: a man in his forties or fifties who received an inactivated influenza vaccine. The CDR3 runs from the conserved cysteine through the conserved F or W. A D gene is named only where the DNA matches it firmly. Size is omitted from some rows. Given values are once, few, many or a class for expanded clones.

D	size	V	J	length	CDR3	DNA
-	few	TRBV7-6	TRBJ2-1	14	CASSLAPDGNEQFF	TGTGCCAGCAGCTTAGCGCCGGATGGGAATGAGCAGTTCTTC
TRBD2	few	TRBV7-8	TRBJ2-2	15	CASSPSGSGTGELFF	TGTGCCAGCAGTCCTAGCGGGAGCGGCACCGGGGAGCTGTTTTTT
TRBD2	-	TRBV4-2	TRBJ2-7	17	CASSQEDSGGFSYEQYF	TGTGCCAGCAGCCAAGAGGATAGCGGGGGATTCTCCTACGAGCAGTACTTC
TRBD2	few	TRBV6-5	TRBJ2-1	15	CASSYGAGVLNEQFF	TGTGCCAGCAGTTATGGTGCGGGAGTGCTCAATGAGCAGTTCTTC
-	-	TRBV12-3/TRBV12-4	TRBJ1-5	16	CASSLVFLGFNQPQHF	TGTGCCAGCAGTTTAGTCTTTTTGGGCTTCAATCAGCCCCAGCATTTT
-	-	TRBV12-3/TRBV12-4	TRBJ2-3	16	CASSYSGGGRTDTQYF	TGTGCCAGCAGTTATAGTGGAGGGGGGCGCACAGATACGCAGTATTTT
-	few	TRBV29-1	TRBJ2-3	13	CSLLSVSTDTQYF	TGCAGCCTCCTGTCCGTTAGCACAGATACGCAGTATTTT
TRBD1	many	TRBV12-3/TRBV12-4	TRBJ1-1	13	CASTRDRNTEAFF	TGTGCCAGCACCCGGGACAGGAACACTGAAGCTTTCTTT
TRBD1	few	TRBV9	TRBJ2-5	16	CASSKIPGQGQETQYF	TGTGCCAGCAGCAAAATCCCGGGACAGGGACAAGAGACCCAGTACTTC
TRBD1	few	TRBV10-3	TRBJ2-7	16	CAISESQGTGFYEQYF	TGTGCCATCAGTGAGTCCCAGGGGACAGGATTCTACGAGCAGTACTTC
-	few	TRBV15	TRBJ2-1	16	CATSRDLAYLYNEQFF	TGTGCCACCAGCAGAGATCTCGCCTATCTATACAATGAGCAGTTCTTC
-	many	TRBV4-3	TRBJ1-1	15	CASSPKAQGGTEAFF	TGCGCCAGCAGCCCCAAGGCACAGGGCGGAACTGAAGCTTTCTTT
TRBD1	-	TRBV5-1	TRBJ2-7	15	CASSPRQGSGSEQYF	TGCGCCAGCAGCCCACGACAGGGGTCAGGGAGCGAGCAGTACTTC
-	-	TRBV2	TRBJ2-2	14	CASMWSTNTGELFF	TGTGCCAGCATGTGGTCTACTAACACCGGGGAGCTGTTTTTT
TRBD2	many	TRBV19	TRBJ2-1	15	CASSIDGTSGNEQFF	TGTGCCAGTAGTATAGATGGGACTAGCGGGAATGAGCAGTTCTTC
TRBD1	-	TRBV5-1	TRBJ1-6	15	CASSLMPGGNSPLHF	TGCGCCAGCAGCTTGATGCCAGGGGGGAATTCACCCCTCCACTTT
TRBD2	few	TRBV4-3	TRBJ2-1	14	CASSQGLPENEQFF	TGCGCCAGCAGCCAGGGACTACCAGAGAATGAGCAGTTCTTC
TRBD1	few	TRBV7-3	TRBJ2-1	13	CASSLGTEREQFF	TGTGCCAGCAGCTTAGGGACAGAGAGGGAGCAGTTCTTC
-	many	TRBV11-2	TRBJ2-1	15	CASSALGAQYNEQFF	TGTGCCAGCAGCGCGCTGGGGGCCCAGTACAATGAGCAGTTCTTC
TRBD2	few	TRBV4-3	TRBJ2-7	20	CASSQENWRATSGSSYEQYF	TGCGCCAGCAGCCAAGAAAACTGGCGGGCAACTAGCGGTAGCTCCTACGAGCAGTACTTC